This note documents a single T cell receptor (beta chain) sequence. The data belong to a study of blood T cell repertoires in COVID-19. Looking at the study overall: In each case, the material was cDNA or gDNA derived from T cells, B-cell-depleted T cells, or PBMCs.

Under the authors' procedure: Reference gene primer amplification yielded estimated nucleated cell counts. The method was immunoSEQ multiplex PCR; TCRdb's version includes in-frame clones alone and lacks a portion of them. V and J calls and clone size are given by that table; D and trimming were obtained from the DNA. The sample has some 150,000 clones, 65% to 85% seen once. In germline, CDR1 is SEHNR, CDR2 FQNEAQ (reference sequence). Trimming left V 2 bases short and J 5 bases short, with 16 bases between. This CDR3 comprises 16 residues. The rearrangement uses TRBV7-9 and TRBJ2-1; perhaps TRBD2 as D (6 bases). The TCR comes from a human donor in a cohort sampled during active COVID-19. The sample consisted of peripheral blood. The CDR3 is CASSLLKSGYHNEQFF. Written as DNA, the CDR3 is TGTGCCAGCAGCTTATTAAAGAGCGGGTACCACAATGAGCAGTTCTTC.